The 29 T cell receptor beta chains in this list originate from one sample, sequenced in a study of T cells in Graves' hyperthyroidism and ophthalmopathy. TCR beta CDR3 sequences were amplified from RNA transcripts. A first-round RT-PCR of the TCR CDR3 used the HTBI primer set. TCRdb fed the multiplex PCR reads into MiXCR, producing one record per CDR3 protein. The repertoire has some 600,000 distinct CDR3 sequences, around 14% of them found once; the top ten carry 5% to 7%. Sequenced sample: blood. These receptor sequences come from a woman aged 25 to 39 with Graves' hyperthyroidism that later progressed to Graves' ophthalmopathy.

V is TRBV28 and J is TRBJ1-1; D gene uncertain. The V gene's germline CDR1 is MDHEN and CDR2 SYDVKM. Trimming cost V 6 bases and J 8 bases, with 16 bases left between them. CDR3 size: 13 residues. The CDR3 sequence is CASRFRGLTEAFF. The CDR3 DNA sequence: TGTGCCAGCAGGTTTCGAGGGCTGACCGAAGCTTTCTTT.

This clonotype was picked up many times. DNA for the CDR3: TGTGCCAGTCGGGGACTAGCGGGAAAAAATGAGCAGTTCTTC. Protein: CASRGLAGKNEQFF. The rearrangement joins TRBV27 to TRBJ2-1, with TRBD2 identical over 13 bases. J gave up 7 bases and V 9 bases, and 6 bases lay outside the gene matches. This CDR3 is built from 14 residues. CDR1 and CDR2 from the germline V gene are MNHEY and SMNVEV (reference sequence).

The CDR3 spells CASSQDPGTGNTIYF. CDR3 sequence (DNA): TGCGCCAGCAGCCAAGACCCGGGGACTGGAAACACCATATATTTT. The chain combines TRBV4-1 with TRBJ1-3, with D unclear. CDR3 length: 15 amino acids. CDR1 is MGHRA, CDR2 YSYEKL, per germline. The V and J ends lost 0 bases and 2 bases respectively, with 8 bases between them.

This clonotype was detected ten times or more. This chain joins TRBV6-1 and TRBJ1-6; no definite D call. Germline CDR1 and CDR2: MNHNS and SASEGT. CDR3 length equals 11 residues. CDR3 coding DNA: TGTGGGAGCGGGGTTAGCTCACCCCTCCACTTT. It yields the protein CGSGVSSPLHF.

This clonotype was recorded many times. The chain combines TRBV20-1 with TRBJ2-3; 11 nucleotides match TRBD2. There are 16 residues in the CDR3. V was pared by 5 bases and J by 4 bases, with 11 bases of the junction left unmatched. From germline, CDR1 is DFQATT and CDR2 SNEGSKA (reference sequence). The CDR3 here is CSAGHLAGGRPDTQYF. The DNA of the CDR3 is TGCAGTGCTGGACACCTAGCGGGAGGCCGCCCAGATACGCAGTATTTT.

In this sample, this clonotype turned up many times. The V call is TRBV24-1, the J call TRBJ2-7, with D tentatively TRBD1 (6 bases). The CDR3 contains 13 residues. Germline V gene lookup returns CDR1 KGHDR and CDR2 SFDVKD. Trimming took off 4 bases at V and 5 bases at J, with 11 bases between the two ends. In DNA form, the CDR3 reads TGTGCCACCAGTGACTCGAACAGGGACGAGCAGTACTTC. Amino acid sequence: CATSDSNRDEQYF.

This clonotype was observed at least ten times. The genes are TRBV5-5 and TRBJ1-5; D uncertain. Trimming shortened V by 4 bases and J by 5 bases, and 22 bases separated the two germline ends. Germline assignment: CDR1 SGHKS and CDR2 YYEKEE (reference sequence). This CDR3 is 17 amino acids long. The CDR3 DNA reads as TGTGCCAGCAGCCCCCGACCGACCTCGACTCTAGATCAGCCCCAGCATTTT. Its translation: CASSPRPTSTLDQPQHF.

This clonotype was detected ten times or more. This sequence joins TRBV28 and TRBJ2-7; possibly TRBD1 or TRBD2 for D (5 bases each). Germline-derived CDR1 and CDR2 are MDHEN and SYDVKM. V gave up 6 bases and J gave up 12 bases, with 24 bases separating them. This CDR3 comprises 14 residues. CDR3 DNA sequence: TGTGCCAGCAGCCCAATACTCGGGACCACGAGCAGGTACTTC. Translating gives CASSPILGTTSRYF.

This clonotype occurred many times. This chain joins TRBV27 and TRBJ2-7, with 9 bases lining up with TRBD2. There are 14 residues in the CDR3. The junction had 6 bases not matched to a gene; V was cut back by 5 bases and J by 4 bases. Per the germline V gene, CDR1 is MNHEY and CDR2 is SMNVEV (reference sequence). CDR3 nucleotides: TGTGCCAGCAGTGTTAGCGGGAGAGGATACGAGCAGTACTTC. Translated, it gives CASSVSGRGYEQYF.

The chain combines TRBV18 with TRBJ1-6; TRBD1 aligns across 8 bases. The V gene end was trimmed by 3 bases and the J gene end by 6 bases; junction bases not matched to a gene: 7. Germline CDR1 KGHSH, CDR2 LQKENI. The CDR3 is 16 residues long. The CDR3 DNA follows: TGTGCCAGCTCACCTACAGGGGGAAATTTTAATTCACCCCTCCACTTT. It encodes CASSPTGGNFNSPLHF.

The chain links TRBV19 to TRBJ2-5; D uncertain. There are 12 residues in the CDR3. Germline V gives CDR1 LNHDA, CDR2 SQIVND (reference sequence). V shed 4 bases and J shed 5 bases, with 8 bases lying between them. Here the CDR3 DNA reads TGTGCCAGTAGTAACCCTGCGGAGACCCAGTACTTC. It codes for CASSNPAETQYF.

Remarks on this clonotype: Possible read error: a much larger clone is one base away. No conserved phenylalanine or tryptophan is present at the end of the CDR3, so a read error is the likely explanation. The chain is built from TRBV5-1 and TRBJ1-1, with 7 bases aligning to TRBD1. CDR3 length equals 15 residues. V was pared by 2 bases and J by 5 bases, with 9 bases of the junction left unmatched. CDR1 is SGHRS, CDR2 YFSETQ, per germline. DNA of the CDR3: TGCGCCAGCAGCTTTATAGGGGGCCGGGGTACTGAAGCTTTCCTT. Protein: CASSFIGGRGTEAFL.

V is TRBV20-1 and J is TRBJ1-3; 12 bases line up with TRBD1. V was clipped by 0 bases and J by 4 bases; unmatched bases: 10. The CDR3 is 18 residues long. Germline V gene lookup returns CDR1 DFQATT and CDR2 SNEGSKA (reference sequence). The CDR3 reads CSARDRWGGQGAGNTIYF. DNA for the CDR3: TGCAGTGCTAGAGATCGTTGGGGGGGACAGGGGGCAGGAAACACCATATATTTT.

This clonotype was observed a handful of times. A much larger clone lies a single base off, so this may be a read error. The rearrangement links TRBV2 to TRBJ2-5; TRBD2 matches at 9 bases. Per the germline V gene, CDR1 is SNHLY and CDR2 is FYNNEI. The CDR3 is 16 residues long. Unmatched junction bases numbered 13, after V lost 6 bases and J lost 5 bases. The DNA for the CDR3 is TGTGCCAGCAGCCTCGACCGACTAGCGGTGGGGGAGACCCAGTACTTC. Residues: CASSLDRLAVGETQYF. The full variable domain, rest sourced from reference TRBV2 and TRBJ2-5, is EPEVTQTPSHQVTQMGQEVILRCVPISNHLYFYWYRQILGQKVEFLVSFYNNEISEKSEIFDDQFSVERPDGSNFTLKIRSTKLEDSAMYFCASSLDRLAVGETQYFGPGTRLLVL.

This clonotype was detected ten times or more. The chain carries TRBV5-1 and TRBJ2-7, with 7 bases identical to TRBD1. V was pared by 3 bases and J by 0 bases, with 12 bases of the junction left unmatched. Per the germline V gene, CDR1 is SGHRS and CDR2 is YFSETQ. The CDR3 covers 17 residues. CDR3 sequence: CASSWTRGQPSSYEQYF. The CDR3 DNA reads TGCGCCAGCAGCTGGACCCGGGGACAGCCGAGCTCCTACGAGCAGTACTTC.

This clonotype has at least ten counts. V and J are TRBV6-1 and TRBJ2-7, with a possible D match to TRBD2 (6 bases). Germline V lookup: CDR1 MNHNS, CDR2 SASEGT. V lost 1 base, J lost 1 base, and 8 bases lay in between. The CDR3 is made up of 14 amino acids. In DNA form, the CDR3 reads TGTGCCAGCAGTGAAGTCCGGGAGTCCTACGAGCAGTACTTC. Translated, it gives CASSEVRESYEQYF.

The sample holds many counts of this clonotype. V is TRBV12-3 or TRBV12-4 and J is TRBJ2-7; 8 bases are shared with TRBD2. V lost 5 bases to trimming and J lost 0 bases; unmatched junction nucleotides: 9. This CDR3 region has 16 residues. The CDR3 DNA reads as TGTGCCAGCAGTACGTCACTAGCGGAATCCTCCTACGAGCAGTACTTC. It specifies CASSTSLAESSYEQYF.

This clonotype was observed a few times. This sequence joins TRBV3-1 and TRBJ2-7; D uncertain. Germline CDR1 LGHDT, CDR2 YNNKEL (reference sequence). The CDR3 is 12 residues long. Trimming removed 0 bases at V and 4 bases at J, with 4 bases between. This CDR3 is CASSQDRYEQYF. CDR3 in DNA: TGTGCCAGCAGCCAAGATCGGTACGAGCAGTACTTC.

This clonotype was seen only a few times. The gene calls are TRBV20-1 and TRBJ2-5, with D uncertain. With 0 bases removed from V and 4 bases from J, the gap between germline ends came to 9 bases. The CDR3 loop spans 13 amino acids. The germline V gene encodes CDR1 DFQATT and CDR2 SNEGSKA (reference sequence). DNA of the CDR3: TGCAGTGCTAGAGATCAAAGAGGAGAGACCCAGTACTTC. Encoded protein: CSARDQRGETQYF.

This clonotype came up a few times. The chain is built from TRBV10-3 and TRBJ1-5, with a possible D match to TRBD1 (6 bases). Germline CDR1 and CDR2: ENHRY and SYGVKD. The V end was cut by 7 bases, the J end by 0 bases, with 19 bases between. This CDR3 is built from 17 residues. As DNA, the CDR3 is TGTGCCATCATATTCCAGACAGGTGCCAATAGCAATCAGCCCCAGCATTTT. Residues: CAIIFQTGANSNQPQHF.

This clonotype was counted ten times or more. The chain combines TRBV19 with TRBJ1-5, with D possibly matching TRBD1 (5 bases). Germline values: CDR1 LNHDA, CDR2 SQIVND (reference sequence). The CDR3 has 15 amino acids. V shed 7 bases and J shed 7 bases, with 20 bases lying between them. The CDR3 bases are TGTGCCAGTACCGGGACCAAAACGGGGGAGCAGCCCCAGCATTTT. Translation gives CASTGTKTGEQPQHF.

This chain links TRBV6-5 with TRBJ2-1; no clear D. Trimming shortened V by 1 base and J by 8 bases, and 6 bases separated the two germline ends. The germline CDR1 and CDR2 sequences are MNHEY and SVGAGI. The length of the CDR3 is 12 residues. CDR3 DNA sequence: TGTGCCAGCAGTTACTTTAGGGATGAGCAGTTCTTC. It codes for CASSYFRDEQFF.

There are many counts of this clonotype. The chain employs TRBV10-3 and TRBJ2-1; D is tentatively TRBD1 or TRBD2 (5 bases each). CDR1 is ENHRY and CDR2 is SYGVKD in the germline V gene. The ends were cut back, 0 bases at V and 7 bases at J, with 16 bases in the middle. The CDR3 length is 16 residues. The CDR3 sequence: CAISESYGASYNEQFF. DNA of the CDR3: TGTGCCATCAGTGAGTCTTACGGGGCCTCGTATAATGAGCAGTTCTTC.

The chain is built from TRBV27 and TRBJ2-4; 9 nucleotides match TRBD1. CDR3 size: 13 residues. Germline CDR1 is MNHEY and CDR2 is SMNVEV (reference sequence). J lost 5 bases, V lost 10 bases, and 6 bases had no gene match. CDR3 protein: CATRDRVQNIQYF. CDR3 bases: TGTGCCACCCGGGACAGGGTCCAAAACATTCAGTACTTC.

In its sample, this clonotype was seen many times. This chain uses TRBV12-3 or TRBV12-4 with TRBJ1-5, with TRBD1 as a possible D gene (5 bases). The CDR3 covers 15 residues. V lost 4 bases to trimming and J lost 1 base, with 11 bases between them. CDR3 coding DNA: TGTGCCAGCAGTTATCAGGGACGAAGCAATCAGCCCCAGCATTTT. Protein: CASSYQGRSNQPQHF.

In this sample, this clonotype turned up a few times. The CDR3 coding sequence is TGCAGTGCTAGAAGCGGGAGCAGGGCGAGCACAGATACGCAGTATTTT. Amino acid sequence: CSARSGSRASTDTQYF. The chain couples TRBV20-1 to TRBJ2-3; 8 bases line up with TRBD2. The J segment lost 0 bases and the V segment lost 2 bases, leaving 7 bases of the junction unmatched. This CDR3 region has 16 residues. Germline loops: CDR1 DFQATT, CDR2 SNEGSKA (reference sequence).

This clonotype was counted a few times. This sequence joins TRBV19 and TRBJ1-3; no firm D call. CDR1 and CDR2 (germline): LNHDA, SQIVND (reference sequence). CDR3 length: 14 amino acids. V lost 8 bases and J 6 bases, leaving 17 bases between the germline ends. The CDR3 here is CASPHPAAANTIYF. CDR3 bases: TGTGCCAGTCCCCACCCGGCGGCGGCAAACACCATATATTTT.

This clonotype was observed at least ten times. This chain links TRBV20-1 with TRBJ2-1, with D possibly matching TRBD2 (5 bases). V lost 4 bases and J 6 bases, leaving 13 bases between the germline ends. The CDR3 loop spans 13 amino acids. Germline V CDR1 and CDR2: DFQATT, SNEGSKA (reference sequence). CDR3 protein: CSAITSYGNEQFF. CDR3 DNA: TGCAGTGCTATTACTAGTTATGGCAATGAGCAGTTCTTC.

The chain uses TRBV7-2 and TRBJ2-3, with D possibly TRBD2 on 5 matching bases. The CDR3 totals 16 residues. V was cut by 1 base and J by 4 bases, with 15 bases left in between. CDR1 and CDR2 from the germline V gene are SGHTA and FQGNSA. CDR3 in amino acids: CASSLVSGNWADTQYF. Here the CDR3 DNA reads TGTGCCAGCAGCTTAGTCTCCGGGAATTGGGCAGATACGCAGTATTTT.